One sample yielded the 20 T cell receptor beta chains listed below, sequenced in a study of blood T cell repertoires in COVID-19. This table comes from immunoSEQ multiplex PCR, and its TCRdb copy is limited to in-frame clones, with some not included. Here the sample spans about 280,000 clones, 90% being singletons. Sequences were obtained from PBMCs or T cells enriched from blood (not recorded which). Source of these receptors: a woman younger than 35 with acute COVID-19.

The chain carries TRBV7-9 and TRBJ2-1, with D unclear. This CDR3 contains 18 residues. Germline V gives CDR1 SEHNR, CDR2 FQNEAQ (reference sequence). Deletions cut 4 bases from V and 6 bases from J, with 25 bases between. CDR3 in amino acids: CASSSYRPIRISGNEQFF. The CDR3 nucleotides read TGTGCCAGCAGCTCCTACCGGCCTATAAGGATTTCGGGCAATGAGCAGTTCTTC.

The chain joins TRBV4-1 to TRBJ1-6, with D possibly TRBD1 on 5 matching bases. The V end was cut by 0 bases, the J end by 14 bases, with 11 bases between. Germline CDR1 reads MGHRA; CDR2 reads YSYEKL. The CDR3 sequence is 13 residues long. The CDR3 protein is CASSQDDRDALHF. CDR3 coding DNA: TGCGCCAGCAGCCAAGACGACAGAGACGCCCTCCACTTT.

The rearrangement uses TRBV5-4 and TRBJ2-1, with 8 nucleotides matching TRBD2. The length of the CDR3 is 15 residues. V lost 1 base to trimming and J lost 1 base; unmatched junction nucleotides: 1. Germline V CDR1 and CDR2: SGHNT, YYREEE (reference sequence). The CDR3 DNA reads as TGTGCCAGCAGCTTGACTAGCGGATCCTACAATGAGCAGTTCTTC. Amino acids: CASSLTSGSYNEQFF. The full variable domain, rest sourced from reference TRBV5-4 and TRBJ2-1, is ETGVTQSPTHLIKTRGQQVTLRCSSQSGHNTVSWYQQALGQGPQFIFQYYREEENGRGNFPPRFSGLQFPNYSSELNVNALELDDSALYLCASSLTSGSYNEQFFGPGTRLTVL.

The V call is TRBV19, the J call TRBJ2-5; TRBD1 might be the D (5 bases). This CDR3 is 13 amino acids long. Germline V gives CDR1 LNHDA, CDR2 SQIVND (reference sequence). V gave up 5 bases and J gave up 5 bases, with 12 bases separating them. CDR3 sequence: CASSGRGGETQYF. In DNA, the CDR3 is TGTGCCAGTAGTGGAAGGGGTGGCGAGACCCAGTACTTC.

The chain combines TRBV4-1 with TRBJ2-7; D perhaps matches TRBD2 (7 bases). CDR3 length: 14 residues. V dropped 6 bases and J dropped 1 base, with 13 bases sitting between them. CDR1 MGHRA and CDR2 YSYEKL come from the germline V gene. The CDR3 protein is CASSEGRGSYEQYF. CDR3 DNA sequence: TGCGCCAGCAGTGAGGGGAGGGGGTCCTACGAGCAGTACTTC.

This sequence joins TRBV27 and TRBJ2-1; 9 bases match TRBD2. Trimming removed 3 bases from V and 6 bases from J; junction bases left unmatched: 6. The CDR3 runs to 15 residues. CDR1 MNHEY and CDR2 SMNVEV come from the germline V gene (reference sequence). In DNA, the CDR3 is TGTGCCAGCAGTTTTTTGCGGGAGGGCCCCAATGAGCAGTTCTTC. This codes for CASSFLREGPNEQFF.

As to this clone: Other DNA sequences of this sample code for an identical CDR3. The chain joins TRBV24-1 to TRBJ2-5; D not certain. The CDR3 is 12 residues long. The V end was cut by 2 bases, the J end by 5 bases, with 5 bases between. The germline V gene encodes CDR1 KGHDR and CDR2 SFDVKD. The CDR3 DNA reads TGTGCCACCAGTGATTCGCGGGAGACCCAGTACTTC. The encoded protein is CATSDSRETQYF.

This chain uses TRBV4-3 with TRBJ1-6; 7 bases map to TRBD1. This CDR3 comprises 16 residues. The trim removed 1 base at V and 4 bases at J, leaving 4 bases unmatched. Germline V gene lookup returns CDR1 LGHNA and CDR2 YSLEER. CDR3 DNA: TGCGCCAGCAGCCAAGTCCTGGACAGGTATAATTCACCCCTCCACTTT. Protein: CASSQVLDRYNSPLHF.

The V call is TRBV7-9, the J call TRBJ2-2; unclear D gene. Deletions cut 8 bases from V and 3 bases from J, with 13 bases between. This CDR3 has 14 amino acids. Per the germline V gene, CDR1 is SEHNR and CDR2 is FQNEAQ (reference sequence). Written as DNA, the CDR3 is TGTGCCAGCGAGCGAGGTTCGGACACCGGGGAGCTGTTTTTT. The encoded protein is CASERGSDTGELFF.

This sequence joins TRBV19 and TRBJ2-4, with 7 bases identical to TRBD1. The V gene end was trimmed by 9 bases and the J gene end by 0 bases; junction bases not matched to a gene: 14. The CDR3 length is 17 residues. Germline CDR1 is LNHDA and CDR2 is SQIVND (reference sequence). Here the CDR3 reads CASKHTGAPLAKNIQYF. In nucleotides, the CDR3 is TGTGCCAGCAAACACACAGGGGCCCCCTTAGCCAAAAACATTCAGTACTTC.

The gene calls are TRBV7-9 and TRBJ2-7; 7 positions match TRBD1. Trimming took 6 bases from V and 0 from J; bases not matched to a gene: 2. The length of the CDR3 is 13 residues. The germline CDR1 and CDR2 sequences are SEHNR and FQNEAQ (reference sequence). As DNA, the CDR3 is TGTGCCAGCAGTAGACAGGGCTCCTACGAGCAGTACTTC. This codes for CASSRQGSYEQYF.

The V call is TRBV7-9, the J call TRBJ2-1; 7 bases map to TRBD1. V was clipped by 3 bases and J by 0 bases; unmatched bases: 11. CDR3 size: 18 residues. Germline-derived CDR1 and CDR2 are SEHNR and FQNEAQ (reference sequence). The CDR3: CASSFEQGPQSSYNEQFF. CDR3 sequence (DNA): TGTGCCAGCAGCTTCGAACAGGGGCCTCAGAGCTCCTACAATGAGCAGTTCTTC.

This clone occurred once. The chain combines TRBV4-2 with TRBJ2-7, with 12 bases that match TRBD2. Looked up from germline, CDR1 is LGHNA and CDR2 is YNFKEQ. The CDR3 contains 17 residues. V gave up 2 bases and J gave up 2 bases; unmatched junction bases: 7. The CDR3 DNA reads TGTGCCAGCAGCCAACGACTAGCGGGAGAATCCGCCTACGAGCAGTACTTC. It encodes CASSQRLAGESAYEQYF.

CDR3 nucleotide sequence: TGTGCCAGCAGCTTAACTAGCGGGAGAAGGGAGCAGTACTTC. This gives the protein CASSLTSGRREQYF. The chain couples TRBV7-9 to TRBJ2-7, with 11 nucleotides matching TRBD2. Losses at the gene ends were 2 bases for V and 7 bases for J; bases not matched to a gene: 4. The V gene's germline CDR1 is SEHNR and CDR2 FQNEAQ (reference sequence). The CDR3 sequence is 14 residues long.

The chain uses TRBV29-1 and TRBJ1-1; TRBD1 is a possible D gene (5 bases). Per the germline V gene, CDR1 is SQVTM and CDR2 is ANQGSEA. The ends were cut back, 4 bases at V and 0 bases at J, with 18 bases in the middle. This CDR3 is 16 amino acids long. In nucleotides, the CDR3 is TGCAGCGTTGTTGTCGGGACTCGGGTTATGAACACTGAAGCTTTCTTT. Translated, it gives CSVVVGTRVMNTEAFF.

V is TRBV7-9 and J is TRBJ2-1; 9 bases line up with TRBD2. The junction had 4 bases not matched to a gene; V was cut back by 1 base and J by 6 bases. The CDR3 length is 15 residues. Germline V gene sequence: CDR1 SEHNR, CDR2 FQNEAQ (reference sequence). The CDR3 DNA is TGTGCCAGCAGCTTAGTAGCGGGAGTGGCCAATGAGCAGTTCTTC. Encoded protein: CASSLVAGVANEQFF. The whole variable domain, remainder taken from reference TRBV7-9 and TRBJ2-1, is DTGVSQNPRHKITKRGQNVTFRCDPISEHNRLYWYRQTLGQGPEFLTYFQNEAQLEKSRLLSDRFSAERPKGSFSTLEIQRTEQGDSAMYLCASSLVAGVANEQFFGPGTRLTVL.

V usage is TRBV15 and J usage is TRBJ1-5; 10 bases are a match to TRBD1. There are 15 residues in the CDR3. CDR1 LNHNV and CDR2 YYDKDF come from the germline V gene (reference sequence). J gave up 7 bases and V 3 bases, and 6 bases lay outside the gene matches. CDR3 sequence: CATSRGQGKLQPQHF. The CDR3 region has the DNA TGTGCCACCAGCAGGGGACAGGGGAAGCTCCAGCCCCAGCATTTT.

V usage is TRBV6-5 and J usage is TRBJ2-7; 8 nucleotides match TRBD2. Losses at the gene ends were 0 bases for V and 4 bases for J; bases not matched to a gene: 8. The germline CDR1 and CDR2 sequences are MNHEY and SVGAGI. CDR3 size: 16 residues. The CDR3 DNA reads as TGTGCCAGCAGTTACTCCACCGGGACTAGTGGTTACGAGCAGTACTTC. It yields the protein CASSYSTGTSGYEQYF.

This chain connects TRBV28 to TRBJ1-2; maybe TRBD1 (6 bases). The CDR3 contains 16 residues. V lost 2 bases, J lost 4 bases, and 17 bases lay in between. Germline CDR1 reads MDHEN; CDR2 reads SYDVKM. The chain's CDR3 is CASSLTGTRRVYGYTF. The CDR3 DNA reads as TGTGCCAGCAGTTTAACAGGGACGAGGAGAGTCTATGGCTACACCTTC.

This CDR3 reads CASSSWTSGRNGKQFF. The CDR3 DNA is TGTGCCAGCAGCTCCTGGACTAGCGGGAGGAACGGCAAGCAGTTCTTC. The J gene is TRBJ2-1, the V gene TRBV7-3, with 14 bases identical to TRBD2. Germline V lookup: CDR1 SGHTA, CDR2 FQGTGA. This CDR3 is built from 16 residues. The J segment lost 11 bases and the V segment lost 4 bases, leaving 10 bases of the junction unmatched. The variable domain in full, with the rest retrieved from reference TRBV7-3 and TRBJ2-1, is GAGVSQTPSNKVTEKGKYVELRCDPISGHTALYWYRQSLGQGPEFLIYFQGTGAADDSGLPNDRFFAVRPEGSVSTLKIQRTERGDSAVYLCASSSWTSGRNGKQFFGPGTRLTVL.